This T cell receptor beta chain originates from a study of blood T cell repertoires in COVID-19. TCRdb keeps only in-frame clones here, not all; method: immunoSEQ multiplex PCR. Here the sample spans roughly 270,000 clones, around 85% being singletons. CDR1 is SGHVS and CDR2 is FQNEAQ in the germline V gene. The V gene end was trimmed by 1 base and the J gene end by 7 bases; junction bases not matched to a gene: 10. The CDR3 covers 16 residues. Study members were between about 18 and 89 years old and lived in 24 US regions. Participants had their cohort set by participant-reported clinical history. Specimen: PBMCs or T cells enriched from blood (not recorded which). V and J are TRBV7-8 and TRBJ1-2; 9 bases are a match to TRBD1. The clonotype originates from a woman between 50 and 59 years old who had recovered from COVID-19. The DNA of the CDR3 is TGTGCCAGCAGCTTAGGCGCCCTAAGGACAGGGGTTGGCTACACCTTC. Its protein is CASSLGALRTGVGYTF.